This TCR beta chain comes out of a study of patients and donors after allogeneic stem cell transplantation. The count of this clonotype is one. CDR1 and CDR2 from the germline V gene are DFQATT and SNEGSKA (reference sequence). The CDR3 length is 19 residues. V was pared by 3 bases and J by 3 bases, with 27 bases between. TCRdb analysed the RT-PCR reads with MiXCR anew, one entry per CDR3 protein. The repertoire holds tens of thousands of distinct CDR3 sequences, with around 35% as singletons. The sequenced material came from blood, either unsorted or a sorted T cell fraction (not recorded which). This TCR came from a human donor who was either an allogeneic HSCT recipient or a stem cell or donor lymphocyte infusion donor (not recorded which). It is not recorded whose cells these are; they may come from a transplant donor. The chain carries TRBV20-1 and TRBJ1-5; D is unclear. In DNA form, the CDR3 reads TGCAGTGCTAGTGAGATCGGGAACCAAGGCCCTTATGCCAATCAGCCCCAGCATTTT. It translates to CSASEIGNQGPYANQPQHF.